One TCR beta chain is described in this entry. Its target is not known. The germline V gene has CDR1 MRHNA and CDR2 SNTAGT. The CDR3 spans 15 residues. With 2 bases removed from V and 2 bases from J, the gap between germline ends came to 9 bases. Profiling relied on immunoSEQ multiplex PCR, and the TCRdb table lists in-frame clones only, not all of them. The profile shows around 150,000 clones, approximately 86% of them singletons. The sample originates from a study of cytomegalovirus exposure and HLA in healthy donors. Overall study context: The roughly 660 first-cohort repertoires shared a platform with the 130 or so validation repertoires, as reported in a later analysis. Study-wide results and caveats: Cytomegalovirus-associated status was assigned to some 160 TCR beta chains. In vitro work confirmed that three CMV-associated chains recognize CMV antigens.

The clonotype was recovered from a woman in her late teens or twenties in good health and CMV-seronegative. The sample taken for sequencing was PBMCs. The rearrangement uses TRBV6-4 and TRBJ2-2; D ambiguous. The CDR3, as DNA: TGTGCCAGCAGTGACCGGCCAGGCAACACCGGGGAGCTGTTTTTT. This sequence encodes CASSDRPGNTGELFF.